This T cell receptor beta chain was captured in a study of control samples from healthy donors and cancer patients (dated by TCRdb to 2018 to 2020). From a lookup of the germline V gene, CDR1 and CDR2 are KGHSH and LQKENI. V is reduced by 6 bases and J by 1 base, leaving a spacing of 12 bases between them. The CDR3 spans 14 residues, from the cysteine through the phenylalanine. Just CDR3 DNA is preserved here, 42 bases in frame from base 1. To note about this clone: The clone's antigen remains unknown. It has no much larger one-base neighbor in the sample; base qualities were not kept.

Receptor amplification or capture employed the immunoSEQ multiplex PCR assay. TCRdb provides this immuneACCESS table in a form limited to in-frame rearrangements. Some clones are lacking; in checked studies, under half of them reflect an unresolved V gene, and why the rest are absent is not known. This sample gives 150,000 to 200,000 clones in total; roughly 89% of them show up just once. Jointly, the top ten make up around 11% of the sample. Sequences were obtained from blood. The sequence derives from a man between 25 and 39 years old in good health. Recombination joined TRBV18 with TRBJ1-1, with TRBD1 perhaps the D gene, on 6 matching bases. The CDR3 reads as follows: CASSQGTRNTEAFF. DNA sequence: TGTGCCAGCTCCCAGGGGACCCGGAACACTGAAGCTTTCTTT.